The clone carrying this T cell receptor (beta chain) was seen a handful of times. The antigen is not known. The data were obtained in a study of OX40 agonist ivuxolimab in advanced cancers. Study background: Each patient was given ivuxolimab into a vein every 2 weeks, at 0.01 to 10 mg/kg. Age averaged 60 years (range roughly 23 to 79), and 82.7% were male. Study-wide results and limits: The CD4+ and CD8+ T cells in the blood had expanded clonally by week 6 at 0.1 to 3.0 mg/kg. Also showing low normalized T-cell clonal expansion were some of the nonresponders.

V trimming: 6 bases; J trimming: 1 base; junction bases outside the gene matches: 4. Germline CDR1 and CDR2: KGHSH and LQKENI. This CDR3 is built from 14 residues. Data came from immunoSEQ multiplex PCR; TCRdb stores just in-frame clones and leaves some out. The profile shows some 70,000 clones, roughly 88% of them singletons. The chain uses TRBV18 and TRBJ2-7; 9 bases are a match to TRBD1. The sequence was collected from an adult with an advanced solid tumor such as melanoma, head and neck, liver or kidney cancer. Here the sequenced sample was CD4+ or CD8+ T cells sorted from blood, taken in a trial of the OX40 agonist ivuxolimab. In nucleotides, the CDR3 is TGTGCCAGCTCGGCCGGGACAGGGTCCTACGAGCAGTACTTC. Residues: CASSAGTGSYEQYF.